The rows below give T cell receptor beta chains drawn from one sample of a study of cytomegalovirus exposure and HLA in healthy donors. Measured with immunoSEQ multiplex PCR; TCRdb has only the in-frame clones, and not every one. The table shows 150,000 to 200,000 clones, with around 84% occurring only once. What was sequenced was PBMCs. The receptor source for this set is a man aged 18 to 35 in good health and CMV-seropositive. Both conserved end residues are part of each CDR3. Fields, in order: clone size, D gene, J gene, CDR3 length, V gene, CDR3 protein, CDR3 DNA. A D gene is named only where the DNA matches it firmly. Clone size is not always given. Where it is, it says once, few, many or a class for expanded clones.

. . TRBJ2-3 16 TRBV18 CASSPIAGSITDTQYF TGTGCCAGCTCACCAATTGCGGGGTCGATCACAGATACGCAGTATTTT
. . TRBJ2-2 13 TRBV29-1 CSVVRANTGELFF TGCAGCGTTGTGAGGGCGAACACCGGGGAGCTGTTTTTT
. . TRBJ1-5 14 TRBV6-5 CASSGQRGNQPQHF TGTGCCAGCAGTGGGCAGCGGGGCAATCAGCCCCAGCATTTT
. . TRBJ1-1 14 TRBV2 CASRDGQKNTEAFF TGTGCCAGCAGGGACGGACAGAAGAACACTGAAGCTTTCTTT
. TRBD2 TRBJ2-3 16 TRBV30 CAWSVDSGGPTDTQYF TGTGCCTGGAGTGTAGATTCGGGGGGGCCCACAGATACGCAGTATTTT
. TRBD2 TRBJ2-5 15 TRBV5-6 CASISGTSGGETQYF TGTGCCAGCATCTCTGGGACTAGCGGGGGCGAGACCCAGTACTTC
. . TRBJ2-7 19 TRBV12-5 CASGLVPPLTSVSSYEQYF TGTGCTAGTGGTTTGGTACCCCCTCTTACTAGTGTATCGTCCTACGAGCAGTACTTC
. TRBD1 TRBJ1-2 16 TRBV5-6 CASSPGSGTGLYGYTF TGTGCCAGCAGCCCGGGATCCGGGACAGGGCTCTATGGCTACACCTTC
. TRBD1 TRBJ2-7 15 TRBV7-2 CASSRQPGQQYEQYF TGTGCCAGCAGCCGGCAACCGGGACAGCAGTACGAGCAGTACTTC
. . TRBJ1-2 12 TRBV5-4 CASSLDQYGYTF TGTGCCAGCAGCTTGGATCAATATGGCTACACCTTC
. . TRBJ2-5 13 TRBV7-5 CARRERYFGTQYF TGTGCCCGTAGGGAGCGGTATTTCGGGACCCAGTACTTC
. . TRBJ2-5 16 TRBV21-1 CASSKKESRNPETQYF TGTGCCAGCAGCAAAAAGGAGAGCCGAAATCCAGAGACCCAGTACTTC
. . TRBJ2-7 15 TRBV7-9 CASSSRTDSSYEQYF TGTGCCAGCAGCTCCCGAACCGATAGCTCCTACGAGCAGTACTTC
. . TRBJ1-1 17 TRBV5-4 CASSSPRVGGADTEAFF TGTGCCAGCAGCTCTCCCCGAGTTGGGGGCGCGGACACTGAAGCTTTCTTT
. TRBD2 TRBJ2-5 14 TRBV29-1 CSVGTSGGQETQYF TGCAGCGTGGGGACTAGCGGGGGGCAAGAGACCCAGTACTTC
. . TRBJ1-3 16 TRBV9 CASSVAQGDSGNTIYF TGTGCCAGCAGCGTAGCGCAAGGGGACTCTGGAAACACCATATATTTT
. TRBD1 TRBJ2-7 14 TRBV27 CASSPSGQPYEQYF TGTGCCAGCAGTCCATCGGGACAGCCCTACGAGCAGTACTTC
once . TRBJ1-5 13 TRBV7-9 CSSSWAENQPQHF TGTTCCAGCAGCTGGGCCGAGAATCAGCCCCAGCATTTT
. . TRBJ2-2 14 TRBV19 CASSILQTTGELFF TGTGCCAGTAGTATTTTACAGACCACCGGGGAGCTGTTTTTT